This T cell receptor (beta chain) was identified during a study of regulatory T cells in long-lasting Graves disease (dated by TCRdb to the early 2020s). At the level of the whole study: Persistent Graves' disease was defined as persistently positive TSH receptor autoantibodies together with antithyroid drug treatment for over 5 years. Patients with persistent Graves' disease were compared with patients with newly diagnosed Graves' disease using TCR sequencing and RNA sequencing of peripheral blood. The study was conducted in China and was registered as a clinical trial. A total of 33 samples underwent TCR sequencing: around 13 from persistent and approximately 20 from newly diagnosed Graves' disease patients. Persistent Graves' disease patients in the clinical cohort had taken antithyroid drugs for approximately ten years on average.

The sample's time point, from its label and the paper: persistent/refractory GD, antithyroid drugs over 5 years with positive TRAb. RNA was extracted from PBMCs in TRIzol for both TCR sequencing and RNA sequencing. The diagnosis of Graves' disease was made according to American Thyroid Association guidelines. Recruitment of patients was carried out at an endocrinology department in Xi'an, China. Each patient gave about 10 milliliters of peripheral blood, collected in an EDTA anticoagulant tube. Ficoll Paque Plus density gradient separation was used to isolate PBMCs, and no additional T cell sorting was done. An Agilent 2100 Bioanalyzer and agarose gel were used to assess RNA quality, and a NanoDrop 2000 was used to measure RNA concentration. The paper's findings and limits, for the study overall: Patients with persistent disease shared more public clonotypes (about 3,000) than newly diagnosed patients did (more than 900). The small sample size was acknowledged by the authors as a limitation that may reduce accuracy. Only the TCR beta chain was sequenced and analyzed. Preferential use of TRBV28, TRBJ1-2 and TRBJ2-5 was observed in persistent disease, whereas TRBV20-1 and TRBJ2-1 were favored in newly diagnosed disease. Lower TCR Shannon entropy and fewer highly expanded clones were observed in persistent Graves' disease patients than in newly diagnosed patients, which suggested clonal expansion. Because the primary lesion, thyroid tissue, could not be accessed, the study looked at peripheral blood alone.

The CDR3 starts with the cysteine, ends with the phenylalanine, and has 18 residues. Of the read, only the CDR3 DNA is kept; its 54 bases are in frame from base 1. Trimming at the junction amounts to 5 bases on V and 3 bases on J, and the germline ends lie 27 bases apart. Sequences SGHKS (CDR1) and YYEKEE (CDR2) are obtained from the germline V gene (reference sequence). A few counts support this clonotype. The specificity of this receptor is unknown. No base quality values were provided; no much bigger clone lies one nucleotide off. The library was made by multiplex PCR. The sample was run on an Illumina HiSeq 4000. To build TCR beta libraries, CDR3 regions were amplified by Arm-PCR using iRepertoire HTBI primers. Before sequencing, the PCR products underwent gel purification. The authors' analysis ran thus. A total of around 59 TRBV and 14 TRBJ segments were identified across samples and were used for gene usage analysis of CDR3 amino acid clonotypes. COPE and FqMerger were used to merge filtered high-quality paired reads into contigs. BLAST was used to align contigs to IMGT TRBV, TRBD and TRBJ reference genes, and CDR3 was defined according to IMGT. Any clonotype with a frequency above 0.1% was counted as a highly expanded clone. Repertoire diversity was measured by Shannon entropy, and V-J evenness by the Gini coefficient. Clonotypes shared by more than one individual were considered public. TCRdb reworked the public reads: Q25 trimming with fastp, MiXCR clone assembly, productive beta chains retained. Each CDR3 protein appears once, grouped with its most common genes and DNA. These V and J calls are TCRdb output, not the study's own analysis. The sample data list around 450,000 distinct CDR3 sequences, and 20% to 25% of these were observed just once. Less than 9% of the sample is held by the ten biggest clonotypes.

Sequenced here: peripheral blood mononuclear cells (PBMCs), sampled when the disease was refractory, from a patient treated with antithyroid drugs. This receptor was obtained from a female donor with Graves disease. The sequence links TRBV5-5 to TRBJ2-7; the D region is possibly TRBD1 or TRBD2, each matching across 5 bases. The sequenced DNA: TGTGCCAGCAGAACTCAAGTGGGGCTTCGGGACGGAAGCTACGAGCAGTACTTC. Its coded protein is CASRTQVGLRDGSYEQYF.